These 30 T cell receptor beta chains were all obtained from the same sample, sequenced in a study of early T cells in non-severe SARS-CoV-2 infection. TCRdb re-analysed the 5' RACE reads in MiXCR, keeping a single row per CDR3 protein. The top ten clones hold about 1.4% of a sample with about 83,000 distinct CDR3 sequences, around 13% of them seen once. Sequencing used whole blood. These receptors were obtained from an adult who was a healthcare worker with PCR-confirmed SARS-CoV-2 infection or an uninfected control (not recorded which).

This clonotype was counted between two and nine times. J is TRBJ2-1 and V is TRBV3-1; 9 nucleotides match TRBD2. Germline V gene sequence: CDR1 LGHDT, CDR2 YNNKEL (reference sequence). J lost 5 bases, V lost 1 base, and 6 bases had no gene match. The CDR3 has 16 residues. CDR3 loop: CASSQGQASGDNEQFF. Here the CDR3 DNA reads TGTGCCAGCAGCCAAGGGCAGGCTAGCGGGGACAATGAGCAGTTCTTC.

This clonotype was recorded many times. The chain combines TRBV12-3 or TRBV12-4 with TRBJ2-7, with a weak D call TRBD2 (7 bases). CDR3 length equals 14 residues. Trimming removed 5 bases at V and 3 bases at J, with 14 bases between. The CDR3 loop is CASSRLRGGYEQYF. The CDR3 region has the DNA TGTGCCAGCAGTCGCCTGAGGGGGGGCTACGAGCAGTACTTC.

The CDR3 DNA follows: TGTGCCAGCAGCTCAGGGCCCATCAATGAGCAGTTCTTC. Translation: CASSSGPINEQFF. This chain uses TRBV11-2 with TRBJ2-1; a possible D gene is TRBD1 (5 bases). This CDR3 has 13 residues. V shed 4 bases and J shed 6 bases, with 10 bases lying between them. Germline CDR1 SGHAT, CDR2 FQNNGV.

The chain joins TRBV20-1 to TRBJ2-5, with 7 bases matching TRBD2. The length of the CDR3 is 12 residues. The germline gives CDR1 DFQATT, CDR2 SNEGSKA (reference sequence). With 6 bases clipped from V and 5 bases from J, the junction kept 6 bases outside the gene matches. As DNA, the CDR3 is TGCAGTGCAGCGGGGACGTCCGAGACCCAGTACTTC. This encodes CSAAGTSETQYF.

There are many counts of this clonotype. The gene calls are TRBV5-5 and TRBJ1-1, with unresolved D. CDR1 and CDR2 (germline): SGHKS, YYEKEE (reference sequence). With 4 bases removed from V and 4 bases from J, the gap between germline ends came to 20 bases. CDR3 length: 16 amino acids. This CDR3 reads CASSPVGVGRGTEAFF. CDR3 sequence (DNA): TGTGCCAGCAGCCCCGTCGGGGTGGGCCGAGGCACTGAAGCTTTCTTT.

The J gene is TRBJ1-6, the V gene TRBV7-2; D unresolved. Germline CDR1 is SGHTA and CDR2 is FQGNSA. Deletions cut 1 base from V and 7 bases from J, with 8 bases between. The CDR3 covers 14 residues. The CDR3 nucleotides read TGTGCCAGCAGCTTAGACAGTATCAATTCACCCCTCCACTTT. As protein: CASSLDSINSPLHF.

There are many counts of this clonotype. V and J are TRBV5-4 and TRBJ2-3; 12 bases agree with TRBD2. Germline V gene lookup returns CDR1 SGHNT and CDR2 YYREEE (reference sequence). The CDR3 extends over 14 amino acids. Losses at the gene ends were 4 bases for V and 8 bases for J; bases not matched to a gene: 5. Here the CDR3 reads CASSPGLAGLTQYF. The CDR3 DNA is TGTGCCAGCAGCCCGGGACTAGCGGGCCTTACGCAGTATTTT.

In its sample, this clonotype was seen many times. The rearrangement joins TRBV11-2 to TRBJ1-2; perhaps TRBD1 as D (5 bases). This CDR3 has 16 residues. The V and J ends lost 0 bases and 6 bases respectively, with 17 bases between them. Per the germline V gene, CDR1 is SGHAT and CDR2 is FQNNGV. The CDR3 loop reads CASSLDRRAGSHGYTF. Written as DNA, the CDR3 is TGTGCCAGCAGCTTAGATCGGAGGGCAGGGAGTCATGGCTACACCTTC.

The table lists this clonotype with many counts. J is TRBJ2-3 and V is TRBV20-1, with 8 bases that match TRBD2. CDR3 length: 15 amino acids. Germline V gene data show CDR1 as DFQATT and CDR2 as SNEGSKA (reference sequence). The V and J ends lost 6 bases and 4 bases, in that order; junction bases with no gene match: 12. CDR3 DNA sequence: TGCAGTGCGGCGGATCGGGGGGGCTCAGCAGATACGCAGTATTTT. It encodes CSAADRGGSADTQYF.

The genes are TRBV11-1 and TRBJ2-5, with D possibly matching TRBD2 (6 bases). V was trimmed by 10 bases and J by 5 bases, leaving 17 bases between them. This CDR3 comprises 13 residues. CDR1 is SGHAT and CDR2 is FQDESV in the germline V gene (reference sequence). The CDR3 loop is CAIGGQKGETQYF. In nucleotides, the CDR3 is TGTGCCATCGGAGGGCAGAAAGGCGAGACCCAGTACTTC.

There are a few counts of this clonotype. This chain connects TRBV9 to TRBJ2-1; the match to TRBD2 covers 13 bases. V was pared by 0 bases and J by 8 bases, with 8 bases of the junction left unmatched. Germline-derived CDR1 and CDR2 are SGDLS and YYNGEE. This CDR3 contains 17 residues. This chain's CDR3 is CASSVDGGTSGVDEQFF. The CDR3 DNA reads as TGTGCCAGCAGCGTAGATGGTGGGACTAGCGGGGTTGATGAGCAGTTCTTC.

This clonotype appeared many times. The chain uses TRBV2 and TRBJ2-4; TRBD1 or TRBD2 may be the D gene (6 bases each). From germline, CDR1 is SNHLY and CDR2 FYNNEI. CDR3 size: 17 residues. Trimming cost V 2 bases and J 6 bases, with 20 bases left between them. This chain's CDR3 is CASSEPSGAPRGNIQYF. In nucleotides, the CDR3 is TGTGCCAGCAGTGAACCTTCGGGGGCCCCCCGAGGAAACATTCAGTACTTC.

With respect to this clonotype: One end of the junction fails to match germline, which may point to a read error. The CDR3 reads CASSPGTSGGSMKF. The CDR3 DNA sequence: TGTGCCAGCAGCCCCGGGACTAGCGGGGGGTCCATGAAGTTT. J is TRBJ2-3 and V is TRBV7-2, with 15 nucleotides matching TRBD2. Per the germline V gene, CDR1 is SGHTA and CDR2 is FQGNSA. CDR3 length equals 14 residues.

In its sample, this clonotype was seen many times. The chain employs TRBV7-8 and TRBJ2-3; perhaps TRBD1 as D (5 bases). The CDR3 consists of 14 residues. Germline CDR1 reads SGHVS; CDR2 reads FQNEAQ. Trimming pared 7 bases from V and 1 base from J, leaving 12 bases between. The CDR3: CASTKGMGTDTQYF. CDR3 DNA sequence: TGTGCCAGCACCAAGGGGATGGGCACAGATACGCAGTATTTT.

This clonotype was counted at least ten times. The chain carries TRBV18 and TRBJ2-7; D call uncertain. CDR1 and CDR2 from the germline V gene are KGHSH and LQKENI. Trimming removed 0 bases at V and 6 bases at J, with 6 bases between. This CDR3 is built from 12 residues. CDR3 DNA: TGTGCCAGCTCACCACCCCCCTCCGAGCAGTACTTC. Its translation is CASSPPPSEQYF.

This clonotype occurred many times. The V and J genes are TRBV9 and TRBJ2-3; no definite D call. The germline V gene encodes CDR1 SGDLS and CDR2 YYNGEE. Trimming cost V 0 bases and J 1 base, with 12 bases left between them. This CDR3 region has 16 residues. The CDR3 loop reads CASSVEVDPRTDTQYF. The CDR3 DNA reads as TGTGCCAGCAGCGTAGAGGTTGATCCTCGCACAGATACGCAGTATTTT.

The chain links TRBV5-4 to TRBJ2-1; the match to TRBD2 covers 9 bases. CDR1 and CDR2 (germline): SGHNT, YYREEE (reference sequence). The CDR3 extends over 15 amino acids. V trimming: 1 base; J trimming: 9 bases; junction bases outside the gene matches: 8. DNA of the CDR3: TGTGCCAGCAGCTTGAACGGCGGGGGGGCATCTGAGCAGTTCTTC. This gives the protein CASSLNGGGASEQFF.

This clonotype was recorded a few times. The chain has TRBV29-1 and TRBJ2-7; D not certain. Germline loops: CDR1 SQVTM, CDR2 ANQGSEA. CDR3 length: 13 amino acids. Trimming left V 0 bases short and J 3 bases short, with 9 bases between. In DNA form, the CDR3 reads TGCAGCGTTGAAGATCCTGGCAGCTACGAGCAGTACTTC. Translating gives CSVEDPGSYEQYF.

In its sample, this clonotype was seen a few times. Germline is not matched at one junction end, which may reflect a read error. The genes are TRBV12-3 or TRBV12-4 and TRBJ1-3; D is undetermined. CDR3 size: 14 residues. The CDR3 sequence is CASSLGGSENTIYF. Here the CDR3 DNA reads TGTGCCAGCAGTTTGGGCGGCTCTGAAAACACCATATATTTT.

DNA of the CDR3: TGCGCCAGCAGTGAGTCGATAGGGGCCGGGGAGCTGTTTTTT. It codes for CASSESIGAGELFF. The chain carries TRBV10-1 and TRBJ2-2; a possible D gene is TRBD1 (5 bases). In germline, CDR1 is WNHNN, CDR2 SYGVQD (reference sequence). The CDR3 consists of 14 residues. V was cut by 0 bases and J by 6 bases, with 8 bases left in between.

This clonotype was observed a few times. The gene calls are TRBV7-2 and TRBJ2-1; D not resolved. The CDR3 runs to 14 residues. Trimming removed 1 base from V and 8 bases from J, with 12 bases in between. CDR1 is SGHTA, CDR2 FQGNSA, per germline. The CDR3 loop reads CASSLDGPLDEQFF. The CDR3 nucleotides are TGTGCCAGCAGCTTAGACGGGCCTTTGGATGAGCAGTTCTTC.

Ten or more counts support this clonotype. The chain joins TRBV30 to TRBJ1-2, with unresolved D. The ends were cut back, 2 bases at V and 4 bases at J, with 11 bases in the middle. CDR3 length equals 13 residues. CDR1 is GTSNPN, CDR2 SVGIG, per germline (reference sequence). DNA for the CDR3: TGTGCCTGGAGTCCAACCGGAGGCTATGGCTACACCTTC. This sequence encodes CAWSPTGGYGYTF.

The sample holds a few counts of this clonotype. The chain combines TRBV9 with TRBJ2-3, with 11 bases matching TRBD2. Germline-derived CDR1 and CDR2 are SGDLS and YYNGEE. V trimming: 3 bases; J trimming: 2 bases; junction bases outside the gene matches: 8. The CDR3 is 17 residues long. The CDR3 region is CASSGSSGGTLTDTQYF. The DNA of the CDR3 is TGTGCCAGCAGCGGATCTAGCGGGGGGACACTCACAGATACGCAGTATTTT.

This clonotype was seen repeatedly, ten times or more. The CDR3 region has the DNA TGCGCCAGCAGTTGGGGACAGGGGGGATCGTCTGGAAACACCATATATTTT. This translates into CASSWGQGGSSGNTIYF. The chain has TRBV5-1 and TRBJ1-3; the match to TRBD1 covers 11 bases. Germline V gene lookup returns CDR1 SGHRS and CDR2 YFSETQ. This CDR3 is 17 amino acids long. J gave up 1 base and V 5 bases, and 8 bases lay outside the gene matches.

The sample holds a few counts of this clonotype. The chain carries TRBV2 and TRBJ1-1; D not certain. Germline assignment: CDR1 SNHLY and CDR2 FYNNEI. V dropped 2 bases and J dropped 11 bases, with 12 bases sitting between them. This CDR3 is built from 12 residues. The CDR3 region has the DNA TGTGCCAGCAGTGAATCGAGGAACTCGGCTTTCTTT. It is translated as CASSESRNSAFF.

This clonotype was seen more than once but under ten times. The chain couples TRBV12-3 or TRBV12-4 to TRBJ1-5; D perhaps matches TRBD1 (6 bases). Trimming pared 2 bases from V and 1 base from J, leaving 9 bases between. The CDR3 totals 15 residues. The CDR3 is CASSLRGASNQPQHF. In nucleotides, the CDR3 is TGTGCCAGCAGTTTACGGGGGGCGAGCAATCAGCCCCAGCATTTT.

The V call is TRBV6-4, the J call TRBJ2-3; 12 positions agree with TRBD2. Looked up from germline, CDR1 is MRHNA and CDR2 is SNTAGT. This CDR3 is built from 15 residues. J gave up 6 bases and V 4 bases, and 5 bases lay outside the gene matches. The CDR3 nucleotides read TGTGCCAGCAGTGCTAGCGGGGGGGCCGCGGATACGCAGTATTTT. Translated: CASSASGGAADTQYF.

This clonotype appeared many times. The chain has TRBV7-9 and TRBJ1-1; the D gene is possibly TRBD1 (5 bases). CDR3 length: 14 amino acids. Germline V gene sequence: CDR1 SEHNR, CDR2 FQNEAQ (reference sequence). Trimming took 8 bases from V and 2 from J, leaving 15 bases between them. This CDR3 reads CASATEGRNTEAFF. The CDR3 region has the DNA TGTGCCAGCGCCACGGAGGGGCGCAACACTGAAGCTTTCTTT.

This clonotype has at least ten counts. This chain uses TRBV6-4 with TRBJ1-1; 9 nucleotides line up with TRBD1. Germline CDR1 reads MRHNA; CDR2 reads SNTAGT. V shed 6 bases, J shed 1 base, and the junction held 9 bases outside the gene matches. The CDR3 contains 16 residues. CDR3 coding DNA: TGTGCCAGCAGCGCGACAGGGGGGTTCACGAACACTGAAGCTTTCTTT. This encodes CASSATGGFTNTEAFF.

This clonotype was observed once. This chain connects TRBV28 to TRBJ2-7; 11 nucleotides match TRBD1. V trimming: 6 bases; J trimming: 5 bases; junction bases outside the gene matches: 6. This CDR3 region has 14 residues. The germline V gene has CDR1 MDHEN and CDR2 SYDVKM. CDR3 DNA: TGTGCCAGCAGGATTCCGGGACAGGGGGACGAGCAGTACTTC. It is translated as CASRIPGQGDEQYF.